The 2 T cell receptor beta chains below all came from one sample that was sequenced in a study of blood T cell repertoires in COVID-19. Using immunoSEQ multiplex PCR, the repertoire was profiled, and TCRdb retains in-frame clones only, with some absent. The sample has fewer than 100,000 clones; around 87% are singletons. Sequenced: peripheral blood. Receptors were obtained from a human donor with acute or convalescent COVID-19. The donor label of this sample is uncertain.

The genes are TRBV5-6 and TRBJ1-2; possible D gene TRBD1, 6 bases. The CDR3 sequence is 15 residues long. V was trimmed by 0 bases and J by 3 bases, leaving 12 bases between them. CDR1 is SGHDT and CDR2 is YYEEEE in the germline V gene. CDR3 DNA: TGTGCCAGCAGCTTGGGGGGGGGCGAGTACTATGGCTACACCTTC. Protein sequence: CASSLGGGEYYGYTF. Based on the CDR3 plus reference TRBV5-6 and TRBJ1-2, the full variable domain is DAGVTQSPTHLIKTRGQQVTLRCSPKSGHDTVSWYQQALGQGPQFIFQYYEEEERQRGNFPDRFSGHQFPNYSSELNVNALLLGDSALYLCASSLGGGEYYGYTFGSGTRLTVV.

This chain joins TRBV29-1 and TRBJ1-2, with D perhaps matching TRBD1 (6 bases). This CDR3 region has 15 residues. Germline V gene lookup returns CDR1 SQVTM and CDR2 ANQGSEA. The V and J ends lost 6 bases and 2 bases respectively, with 19 bases between them. The CDR3 loop reads CSVDTYRTANYGYTF. CDR3 DNA: TGCAGCGTAGACACCTATAGGACAGCGAACTATGGCTACACCTTC. Filled out from reference TRBV29-1 and TRBJ1-2, the complete variable domain reads SAVISQKPSRDICQRGTSLTIQCQVDSQVTMMFWYRQQPGQSLTLIATANQGSEATYESGFVIDKFPISRPNLTFSTLTVSNMSPEDSSIYLCSVDTYRTANYGYTFGSGTRLTVV.